This entry concerns a single TCR beta chain. A second 7 to 11 cycle PCR used barcoded and J-beta primers. TCRdb ran MiXCR on the 5' RACE reads and lists one entry per CDR3 protein. The table has around 900,000 distinct CDR3 sequences, less than 35% seen once; the top ten hold 17%. The data stem from a study of blood T cells in healthy people across ages. Looked up from germline, CDR1 is SEHNR and CDR2 is FQNEAQ (reference sequence). The CDR3 extends over 16 amino acids. V was pared by 3 bases and J by 14 bases, with 23 bases between. The sequence derives from a woman of 80 years or more in good health. The V call is TRBV7-9, the J call TRBJ1-6, with D perhaps matching TRBD1 (5 bases). Sample: blood. CDR3 protein: CASSFATRIGVFSLHF. The CDR3 region has the DNA TGTGCCAGCAGCTTTGCAACTCGGATAGGGGTATTTTCCCTCCACTTT.